The next 22 T cell receptor beta chains were all read from a single sample in a study of T cells after yellow fever vaccination. MiXCR, applied by TCRdb to the 5' RACE reads, yields one record per CDR3 protein. This table holds 350,000 to 550,000 distinct CDR3 sequences, around 19% found once. This specimen was PBMCs, taken before the yellow fever booster vaccination. These receptors were taken from a man younger than 30 who received the YFV17D yellow fever vaccine.

The chain couples TRBV11-2 to TRBJ2-5; a possible D gene is TRBD2 (6 bases). This CDR3 is 15 amino acids long. Germline values: CDR1 SGHAT, CDR2 FQNNGV. The V end lost 1 base, the J end lost 4 bases, and 13 bases lay between the germline ends. The CDR3 spells CASSLAAGPRETQYF. The CDR3 DNA reads TGTGCCAGCAGCTTAGCAGCGGGCCCAAGAGAGACCCAGTACTTC.

Ten or more counts support this clonotype. The chain links TRBV7-2 to TRBJ2-2, with a tentative D call TRBD2 (6 bases). The CDR3 is 14 residues long. The germline V gene has CDR1 SGHTA and CDR2 FQGNSA. V lost 5 bases and J 6 bases, leaving 13 bases between the germline ends. CDR3 sequence: CASSPTRSAGELFF. The DNA for the CDR3 is TGTGCCAGCAGCCCGACTAGGTCGGCCGGGGAGCTGTTTTTT.

This clonotype was seen a few times. This chain joins TRBV11-2 and TRBJ2-1; perhaps TRBD1 as D (5 bases). Trimming removed 2 bases from V and 5 bases from J, with 19 bases in between. Looked up from germline, CDR1 is SGHAT and CDR2 is FQNNGV. This CDR3 region has 17 residues. The CDR3 sequence is CASSLPNYRTPNNEQFF. As DNA, the CDR3 is TGTGCCAGCAGCTTACCTAATTACAGGACCCCAAACAATGAGCAGTTCTTC. The whole variable domain, remainder taken from reference TRBV11-2 and TRBJ2-1, is EAGVAQSPRYKIIEKRQSVAFWCNPISGHATLYWYQQILGQGPKLLIQFQNNGVVDDSQLPKDRFSAERLKGVDSTLKIQPAKLEDSAVYLCASSLPNYRTPNNEQFFGPGTRLTVL.

Regarding this clonotype: Germline and junction disagree at one end, which may indicate a read error. The chain couples TRBV18 to TRBJ2-3, with 8 bases aligning to TRBD1. Per the germline V gene, CDR1 is KGHSH and CDR2 is LQKENI. CDR3 length: 15 amino acids. CDR3 coding DNA: TGTGCCAGCCCACCTAGGACAGGGATCACAGATACGCAGTATTTT. The encoded protein is CASPPRTGITDTQYF. Supplemented by reference TRBV18 and TRBJ2-3, the full variable domain reads NAGVMQNPRHLVRRRGQEARLRCSPMKGHSHVYWYRQLPEEGLKFMVYLQKENIIDESGMPKERFSAEFPKEGPSILRIQQVVRGDSAAYFCASPPRTGITDTQYFGPGTRLTVL.

The rearrangement links TRBV4-3 to TRBJ1-3, with D possibly matching TRBD1 (6 bases). Germline V CDR1 and CDR2: LGHNA, YSLEER. The CDR3 has 15 residues. The germline V and J ends were trimmed by 4 bases and 0 bases, with 10 bases remaining between them. The CDR3 is CASSPWTASGNTIYF. As DNA, the CDR3 is TGCGCCAGCAGCCCGTGGACAGCCTCTGGAAACACCATATATTTT.

This CDR3 is CATSRDTTPGEQYF. CDR3 coding DNA: TGTGCCACCAGCAGAGACACAACTCCAGGCGAGCAGTACTTC. V gene TRBV15 combines with J gene TRBJ2-7, with D unclear. CDR1 is LNHNV, CDR2 YYDKDF, per germline (reference sequence). Trimming took 0 bases from V and 6 from J, leaving 12 bases between them. This CDR3 has 14 residues. Variable domain in full (rest from reference TRBV15 and TRBJ2-7): DAMVIQNPRYQVTQFGKPVTLSCSQTLNHNVMYWYQQKSSQAPKLLFHYYDKDFNNEADTPDNFQSRRPNTSFCFLDIRSPGLGDTAMYLCATSRDTTPGEQYFGPGTRLTVT.

A few counts support this clonotype. The chain has TRBV27 and TRBJ2-3; the match to TRBD2 covers 12 bases. CDR1 and CDR2 from the germline V gene are MNHEY and SMNVEV (reference sequence). The CDR3 length is 19 residues. V was pared by 7 bases and J by 0 bases, with 14 bases of the junction left unmatched. The CDR3 DNA follows: TGTGCCAGCAAGGGAGCTCCGGGGACTAGCGGGCAAAGCACAGATACGCAGTATTTT. It yields the protein CASKGAPGTSGQSTDTQYF.

The J gene is TRBJ2-7, the V gene TRBV20-1; 11 bases are a match to TRBD1. Germline CDR1 and CDR2: DFQATT and SNEGSKA (reference sequence). V shed 4 bases and J 6 bases; nucleotides not matched to a gene: 5. The CDR3 length is 13 residues. CDR3 amino acids: CSANSGTGGEQYF. Written as DNA, the CDR3 is TGCAGTGCTAATTCCGGGACAGGGGGCGAGCAGTACTTC.

This clonotype was seen a handful of times. The chain employs TRBV6-2 or TRBV6-3 and TRBJ1-2; the D is unclear. Germline V gives CDR1 MNHEY, CDR2 SVGEGT. V lost 8 bases and J 8 bases, leaving 15 bases between the germline ends. This CDR3 has 12 residues. DNA for the CDR3: TGTGCCAGCGGATCCGGGCCCTACGGCTACACCTTC. This encodes CASGSGPYGYTF.

The rearrangement links TRBV11-2 to TRBJ1-2; maybe TRBD1 (5 bases). The CDR3 covers 15 residues. Trimming took off 1 base at V and 4 bases at J, with 13 bases between the two ends. From germline, CDR1 is SGHAT and CDR2 FQNNGV. This chain's CDR3 is CASSLAGSGVYGYTF. CDR3 DNA: TGTGCCAGCAGCTTAGCAGGGTCCGGAGTCTATGGCTACACCTTC.

The chain joins TRBV5-4 to TRBJ1-2, with no clear D. The germline CDR1 and CDR2 sequences are SGHNT and YYREEE (reference sequence). Between the trimmed V and J ends, which lost 3 bases and 5 bases, there was a span of 11 bases. The CDR3 loop spans 13 amino acids. The CDR3 DNA reads as TGTGCCAGCAGCTCCGACAAGACTTATGGCTACACCTTC. Its translation: CASSSDKTYGYTF.

This clonotype was detected a few times. The chain links TRBV29-1 to TRBJ2-2; 12 bases agree with TRBD2. Germline V gives CDR1 SQVTM, CDR2 ANQGSEA. V lost 6 bases and J lost 3; bases outside the gene matches: 8. The CDR3 runs 16 residues. The CDR3 bases are TGCAGCGTCATACTAGCGGGGGGCCATTACACCGGGGAGCTGTTTTTT. Protein sequence: CSVILAGGHYTGELFF.

The chain has TRBV7-8 and TRBJ2-6; possible D gene TRBD1, 5 bases. V lost 6 bases and J lost 0, with 12 bases in between. The CDR3 covers 16 residues. Germline CDR1 reads SGHVS; CDR2 reads FQNEAQ. CDR3 loop: CASSFEQVSGANVLTF. CDR3 DNA sequence: TGTGCCAGCAGTTTCGAACAGGTCTCTGGGGCCAACGTCCTGACTTTC.

This clonotype was counted many times. The genes are TRBV4-3 and TRBJ2-3, with D tentatively TRBD2 (7 bases). The V and J ends lost 4 bases and 0 bases respectively, with 11 bases between them. CDR1 is LGHNA and CDR2 is YSLEER in the germline V gene. The CDR3 is 15 residues long. For the CDR3, the DNA is TGCGCCAGCAGCCCTAGGGGGGGTAGCACAGATACGCAGTATTTT. This codes for CASSPRGGSTDTQYF.

In this sample, this clonotype turned up a few times. V is TRBV9 and J is TRBJ2-2; D unclear. Germline lookup yields CDR1 SGDLS and CDR2 YYNGEE. The CDR3 loop spans 12 amino acids. Trimming cost V 0 bases and J 8 bases, with 5 bases left between them. CDR3 DNA: TGTGCCAGCAGCGTAGTCAGAGGGGAGCTGTTTTTT. It is translated as CASSVVRGELFF.

This clonotype has just a few counts. The chain combines TRBV27 with TRBJ1-6, with D tentatively TRBD1 (5 bases). Germline CDR1 and CDR2: MNHEY and SMNVEV (reference sequence). Trimming cost V 3 bases and J 1 base, with 10 bases left between them. This CDR3 spans 16 amino acids. The CDR3 DNA reads as TGTGCCAGCAGTTTGTGGGGCGCGTCCTATAATTCACCCCTCCACTTT. Its translation: CASSLWGASYNSPLHF.

The DNA for the CDR3 is TGCGCCAGCAGCCGAAGGGGGGCTTACAATGAGCAGTTCTTC. Translated: CASSRRGAYNEQFF. The chain has TRBV5-1 and TRBJ2-1; D is perhaps TRBD1 or TRBD2 (6 bases each). This CDR3 has 14 amino acids. V was shortened by 4 bases and J by 4 bases, with 12 bases between the two germline ends. The germline CDR1 and CDR2 sequences are SGHRS and YFSETQ.

The V and J genes are TRBV3-1 and TRBJ2-7; 10 bases match TRBD1. The CDR3 runs 15 residues. In germline, CDR1 is LGHDT, CDR2 YNNKEL (reference sequence). The V and J ends lost 5 bases and 5 bases, in that order; junction bases with no gene match: 9. The CDR3 sequence: CASSSSRTGGHEQYF. The CDR3 DNA sequence: TGTGCCAGCAGCTCCTCCCGGACAGGGGGGCACGAGCAGTACTTC.

This rearrangement joins TRBV5-6 to TRBJ2-7, with unresolved D. V gave up 1 base and J gave up 4 bases, with 3 bases separating them. CDR1 SGHDT and CDR2 YYEEEE come from the germline V gene. The CDR3 length is 11 residues. This CDR3 is CASSLRYEQYV. The CDR3 DNA follows: TGTGCCAGCAGCTTGAGGTACGAGCAGTACGTC.

The genes are TRBV9 and TRBJ2-7; TRBD1 is a possible D gene (7 bases). V was pared by 3 bases and J by 4 bases, with 17 bases between. Germline assignment: CDR1 SGDLS and CDR2 YYNGEE. This CDR3 has 15 residues. CDR3 region: CASSGGGGGSYEQYF. The DNA of the CDR3 is TGTGCCAGCAGCGGAGGAGGAGGGGGCTCTTACGAGCAGTACTTC.

The chain links TRBV6-1 to TRBJ2-4, with D uncertain. V was cut by 4 bases and J by 0 bases, with 10 bases left in between. The CDR3 is 15 residues long. Germline CDR1 MNHNS, CDR2 SASEGT. The CDR3 coding sequence is TGTGCCAGCAGTGCTTACAAACTAGCCAAAAACATTCAGTACTTC. As protein: CASSAYKLAKNIQYF.

The chain couples TRBV4-3 to TRBJ2-7, with 7 bases matching TRBD1. This CDR3 has 14 amino acids. V lost 3 bases and J lost 4; bases outside the gene matches: 6. Germline-derived CDR1 and CDR2 are LGHNA and YSLEER. The CDR3 sequence is CASSHEGAGYEQYF. DNA of the CDR3: TGCGCCAGCAGCCATGAGGGGGCTGGTTACGAGCAGTACTTC.